This T cell receptor beta chain is from a study of regulatory T cells in long-lasting Graves disease. Building of the TCR beta libraries involved iRepertoire HTBI primers and Arm-PCR of CDR3 regions. MiXCR was run by TCRdb on the multiplex PCR reads, yielding one entry per CDR3 protein. This sample has fewer than 650,000 distinct CDR3 sequences; approximately 15% occur once, and the top ten carry about 20%. Time point described: newly diagnosed GD, antithyroid drugs for less than 3 months. Construction of the TCR library relied on RNA isolated from PBMCs. Study results and limitations: Persistent disease exhibited a predilection for TRBV28, TRBJ1-2 and TRBJ2-5.

Germline V gene lookup returns CDR1 MNHEY and CDR2 SVGEGT. The CDR3 loop spans 15 amino acids. Deletions cut 9 bases from V and 7 bases from J, with 23 bases between. Note on this clonotype: The antigen is undetermined. Just one base apart from a much larger clone, this may be a read error.

These same records also appear under a second study, on T cells in Graves' hyperthyroidism and ophthalmopathy. That source reports: Expanded thyroid clonotypes (above 0.001) were mostly also found in blood. A model of 13 V-J pairs discriminated ophthalmopathy from stable hyperthyroidism.

Sequencing used peripheral blood mononuclear cells (PBMCs), obtained at new diagnosis, from a patient treated with antithyroid drugs. This TCR derives from a woman younger than 45 with Graves disease. This chain uses TRBV6-2 or TRBV6-3 with TRBJ2-3; no clear D gene. CDR3 bases: TGTGCCAGTAAGAGAGGTGGGGTAGCCGTGAATACGCAGTATTTT. Translation: CASKRGGVAVNTQYF.